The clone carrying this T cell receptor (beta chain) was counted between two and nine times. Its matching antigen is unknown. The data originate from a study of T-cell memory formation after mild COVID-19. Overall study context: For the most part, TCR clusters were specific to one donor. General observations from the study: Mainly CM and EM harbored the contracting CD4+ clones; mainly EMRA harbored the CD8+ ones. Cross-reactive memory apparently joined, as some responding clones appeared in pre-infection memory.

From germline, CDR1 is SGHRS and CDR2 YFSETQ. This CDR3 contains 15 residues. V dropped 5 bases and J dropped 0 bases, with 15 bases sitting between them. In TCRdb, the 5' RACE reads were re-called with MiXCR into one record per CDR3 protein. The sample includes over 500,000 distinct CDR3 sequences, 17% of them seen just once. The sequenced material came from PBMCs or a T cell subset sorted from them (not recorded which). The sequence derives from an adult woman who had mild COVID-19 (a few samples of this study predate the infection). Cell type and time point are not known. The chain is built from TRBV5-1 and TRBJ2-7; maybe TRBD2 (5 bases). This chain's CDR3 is CASSSLTGSSYEQYF. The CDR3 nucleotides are TGCGCCAGCAGTTCTTTAACGGGGAGCTCCTACGAGCAGTACTTC.